This T cell receptor beta chain was captured in a study of blood T cell repertoires in COVID-19 (dated by TCRdb to about 2020). Study-wide context: Collaborator samples came from the United States, Italy and Spain and covered acute and convalescent phases of COVID-19. The prospective study material was composed of cDNA or gDNA derived from T cells, B-cell-depleted T cells, or PBMCs. Subjects who had been exposed to COVID-19, were actively infected with it, or had recovered from it provided the deeply sampled blood TCRbeta repertoires that made up the dataset. The repertoires were released in a freely available public database intended as a resource for research on the immune response to SARS-CoV-2. Samples came from the ongoing ImmuneRACE study (first 160 participants) plus 1,254 subjects from 6 global collaborators. The sample metadata nearly always contained a de-identified subject ID, COVID-19 status, age in years and sex. Where HLA class I and class II types were available, the types were taken from metadata supplied by the sample provider, not from assay-based typing. Overall results and qualifications from the work: The quantity of clinical and demographic metadata differed by source and by participant and was supplied without curation.

TCRbeta CDR3 regions were amplified from genomic DNA using the immunoSEQ Assay, a bias-controlled multiplex PCR. In the original analysis: The number of nucleated cells in each sample was estimated from the amplification of reference gene primers within the assay. To quantify the absolute abundance of each unique TCRbeta CDR3 rearrangement, sequence reads were collapsed and filtered. For each sample, productive Simpson clonality was calculated as the square root of Simpson's diversity index across productive rearrangements. TCRdb carries this immuneACCESS record with in-frame sequences only. Its versions omit some clonotypes, under half of them owing to an unresolved V gene in the studies checked, with the rest unexplained. That table furnishes V, J and clone size, whereas the DNA furnished D and trimming. The table for this sample lists under 150,000 clones; 90% of them were counted only once. The ten largest clonotypes hold 4% to 5% of the sample.

From a lookup of the germline V gene, CDR1 and CDR2 are MNHEY and SVGEGT. The CDR3 sequence holds 18 residues, the cysteine and phenylalanine included. Just the 54-base CDR3 DNA is kept, in frame starting at base 1. Here V drops 0 bases and J drops 2 bases, and the junction holds 8 bases not matched to any gene. For this clone: This receptor's antigen is unknown. The record has no base qualities; no much larger clone is one base away.

At one collaborating source in Seattle, patients were enrolled during active infection and were followed longitudinally through the course of disease. The collaborating institutions used their own protocols to collect whole blood in K2EDTA tubes. For TCRbeta analysis, collaborators shipped samples in one of three forms: frozen whole blood, isolated PBMCs, or DNA extracted from either of those sample types. The sequence derives from a man in his sixties with COVID-19, enrolled during active disease. Here the chain combines TRBV6-2 or TRBV6-3 and TRBJ2-4, with 9 junctional bases fitting TRBD2. What was sequenced was peripheral blood. The sequenced DNA: TGTGCCAGCAGTTACTCTCGGCGGGAGGGTAAGACCAAAAACATTCAGTACTTC. Translated, it reads CASSYSRREGKTKNIQYF.